One sample yielded the 11 T cell receptor beta chains listed below, sequenced in a study of shared clonotypes between healthy human individuals. Some clones are missing from TCRdb's copy, which holds only in-frame ones; the method was immunoSEQ multiplex PCR. Of millions of clones in the sample, more than 80% were seen once. The sequenced sample consisted of naive CD4+ T cells sorted from blood. Subset denoted: CD45RA+ positively selected. The receptors derive from a man between 18 and 29 years old in good health.

V gene TRBV19 combines with J gene TRBJ2-6; D is perhaps TRBD1 (7 bases). The germline V gene has CDR1 LNHDA and CDR2 SQIVND (reference sequence). Trimming left V 1 base short and J 2 bases short, with 15 bases between. The length of the CDR3 is 18 residues. CDR3 loop: CASSIVTGSGAGANVLTF. The CDR3 coding sequence is TGTGCCAGTAGTATAGTGACAGGGTCGGGGGCTGGGGCCAACGTCCTGACTTTC.

The J gene is TRBJ2-6, the V gene TRBV19, with 8 bases fitting TRBD1. V shed 7 bases, J shed 2 bases, and the junction held 4 bases outside the gene matches. CDR3 length: 15 residues. Germline V gene lookup returns CDR1 LNHDA and CDR2 SQIVND (reference sequence). CDR3 sequence (DNA): TGTGCCAGTAACGCAGGGGGCGCTGGGGCCAACGTCCTGACTTTC. The encoded protein is CASNAGGAGANVLTF.

This clone was detected only once. This chain joins TRBV5-1 and TRBJ2-7; TRBD2 aligns across 7 bases. Germline V lookup: CDR1 SGHRS, CDR2 YFSETQ. This CDR3 is 11 amino acids long. Trimming at V came to 6 bases and at J to 7 bases, leaving 4 bases not matched to a gene. The CDR3 region has the DNA TGCGCCAGCACGGGGGGTCGGGAGCAGTACTTC. Translation gives CASTGGREQYF. The full variable domain, in which reference TRBV5-1 and TRBJ2-7 provide the parts outside the CDR3, is KAGVTQTPRYLIKTRGQQVTLSCSPISGHRSVSWYQQTPGQGLQFLFEYFSETQRNKGNFPGRFSGRQFSNSRSEMNVSTLELGDSALYLCASTGGREQYFGPGTRLTVT.

The V gene is TRBV28, the J gene TRBJ2-7; 7 bases align to TRBD1. V lost 7 bases to trimming and J lost 3 bases; unmatched junction nucleotides: 15. The CDR3 spans 16 residues. Germline CDR1 MDHEN, CDR2 SYDVKM. The CDR3 DNA follows: TGTGCCAGCACCCAAACCGGGACAGTGGGATACTACGAGCAGTACTTC. Translated, it gives CASTQTGTVGYYEQYF. Filled out from reference TRBV28 and TRBJ2-7, the complete variable domain reads DVKVTQSSRYLVKRTGEKVFLECVQDMDHENMFWYRQDPGLGLRLIYFSYDVKMKEKGDIPEGYSVSREKKERFSLILESASTNQTSMYLCASTQTGTVGYYEQYFGPGTRLTVT.

The CDR3 sequence: CASSLEGGAGTGELFF. The CDR3 nucleotides read TGCGCCAGCAGCTTGGAAGGGGGCGCGGGCACCGGGGAGCTGTTTTTT. The chain uses TRBV5-1 and TRBJ2-2; 7 nucleotides line up with TRBD1. Germline V CDR1 and CDR2: SGHRS, YFSETQ. The length of the CDR3 is 16 residues. Trimming at V came to 0 bases and at J to 4 bases, leaving 6 bases not matched to a gene.

V gene TRBV2 combines with J gene TRBJ1-6; D perhaps matches TRBD1 (5 bases). CDR1 and CDR2 (germline): SNHLY, FYNNEI. Trimming removed 3 bases at V and 10 bases at J, with 10 bases between. The CDR3 has 13 amino acids. CDR3 protein: CASSDFEGSPLHF. CDR3 coding DNA: TGTGCCAGCAGTGATTTTGAGGGGTCACCCCTCCACTTT.

This clone was recorded only once. The sample has other DNA sequences that encode this CDR3 too. The chain combines TRBV28 with TRBJ2-7, with 10 bases that match TRBD1. V trimming: 5 bases; J trimming: 4 bases; junction bases outside the gene matches: 8. The CDR3 is 15 residues long. The V gene's germline CDR1 is MDHEN and CDR2 SYDVKM. This chain's CDR3 is CASSAPGQGRYEQYF. CDR3 nucleotide sequence: TGTGCCAGCAGTGCGCCGGGACAGGGGCGGTACGAGCAGTACTTC.

The chain recombines TRBV7-2 with TRBJ1-4, with D possibly TRBD1 on 5 matching bases. The CDR3 extends over 12 amino acids. Germline values: CDR1 SGHTA, CDR2 FQGNSA. Trimming pared 4 bases from V and 12 bases from J, leaving 12 bases between. This chain's CDR3 is CASSSPGLQLFF. The CDR3 DNA reads as TGTGCCAGCAGCTCACCGGGACTCCAACTGTTTTTT.

The chain carries TRBV6-1 and TRBJ2-2; the match to TRBD1 covers 7 bases. CDR1 and CDR2 from the germline V gene are MNHNS and SASEGT. The CDR3 consists of 15 residues. The V gene end was trimmed by 8 bases and the J gene end by 2 bases; junction bases not matched to a gene: 8. The CDR3 sequence: CASLWDRINTGELFF. CDR3 in DNA: TGTGCCAGCTTGTGGGACAGAATTAACACCGGGGAGCTGTTTTTT.

V and J are TRBV18 and TRBJ2-7; no reliable D call. Trimming stripped 2 bases from V and 1 base from J, with 12 bases between. The CDR3 is made up of 15 amino acids. Germline V lookup: CDR1 KGHSH, CDR2 LQKENI. The DNA for the CDR3 is TGTGCCAGCTCACCAATTGCAGGTGGTTCCTACGAGCAGTACTTC. It codes for CASSPIAGGSYEQYF.

The gene calls are TRBV6-5 and TRBJ2-3; the D gene could be TRBD1 or TRBD2 (5 bases each). V was clipped by 0 bases and J by 9 bases, with 10 bases between them. The CDR3 is 13 amino acids. CDR1 and CDR2 from the germline V gene are MNHEY and SVGAGI. The CDR3 spells CASSYSKEGTQYF. The CDR3 nucleotides read TGTGCCAGCAGTTACTCGAAAGAGGGGACGCAGTATTTT.